This TCR beta chain was retrieved from a study of T cells after yellow fever vaccination. Notes on the study in general: A small proportion of clonotypes was detected in both the CD4 and CD8 compartments.

Production of TCR cDNA was by 5'RACE template switching, which also added a universal primer site and UMIs. TCRdb analysed the 5' RACE reads with MiXCR anew, one entry per CDR3 protein. The sample shows about 340,000 distinct CDR3 sequences, 3% to 4.5% of them seen only once. Points on this clonotype: The antigen remains undetermined.

Looked up from germline, CDR1 is LNHDA and CDR2 is SQIVND (reference sequence). The CDR3 runs 18 residues. Trimming removed 3 bases from V and 4 bases from J; junction bases left unmatched: 10. J is TRBJ2-6 and V is TRBV19, with 9 bases identical to TRBD1. Sample: PBMCs, taken 5 days after the yellow fever booster vaccination. This receptor was obtained from a man aged 18 to 29 who received the YFV17D yellow fever vaccine. The CDR3 coding sequence is TGTGCCAGTAGTATTACGCCCGGGACAGGGCCGGGGGCCAACGTCCTGACTTTC. As protein: CASSITPGTGPGANVLTF.